The clone carrying this T cell receptor beta chain has ten or more counts. Its antigen remains unknown. MiXCR, applied by TCRdb to the reads, yields one record per CDR3 protein. The sample consists of some 800,000 distinct CDR3 sequences, approximately 32% of them appearing once. The V gene's germline CDR1 is SGHVS and CDR2 FQNEAQ. The CDR3 totals 14 residues. The V end was cut by 3 bases, the J end by 4 bases, with 13 bases between. These data originate in a study of T cell repertoires in cytomegalovirus infection. Study-wide background: HLA-B-restricted CMV epitopes that are well studied, plus recently identified HLA-C-restricted ones, were used by the study. Carrying CMV and the relevant HLA type showed in public TCR beta signatures. Study observations and caveats: What dominated the ex vivo response were HLA-C-restricted CMV-specific TCR beta clonotypes. Carriers of CMV plus the relevant HLA were identified by cumulative public TCR beta family frequency.

The receptor comes from a human donor in good health (CMV status not recorded). Some clones in this sample may be carry-over from other donors' samples. Sequencing used cultured CD8+ T cells from PBMCs, obtained from culture after CMV antigen stimulation. The rearrangement links TRBV7-8 to TRBJ2-7, with no clear D. CDR3 amino acids: CASSFLDLPYEQYV. CDR3 nucleotides: TGTGCCAGCAGCTTCCTCGATCTCCCTTACGAGCAGTACGTC.